The present T cell receptor beta chain was sequenced within a study of blood T cell repertoires in COVID-19. As for the study in general: Both acute and convalescent COVID-19 samples were obtained from the United States, Italy and Spain. From T cells, B-cell-depleted T cells, or PBMCs came the material, which was cDNA or gDNA.

Clones were sequenced by immunoSEQ multiplex PCR, and TCRdb holds only the in-frame ones, with some missing. This sample yields tens of thousands of clones, of which roughly nine tenths are seen a single time; about 20% belongs to the top ten. Those enrolled in Seattle joined during active infection and were followed longitudinally afterward. This clone has just a few counts. The germline V gene encodes CDR1 SGDLS and CDR2 YYNGEE. V was trimmed by 4 bases and J by 8 bases, leaving 12 bases between them. This CDR3 is 13 amino acids long. This TCR came from an older woman with COVID-19, enrolled during active disease. The chain has TRBV9 and TRBJ2-2; no definite D call. The sample comprised peripheral blood. CDR3 sequence reads: CASSPYKRGELFF. The CDR3 region has the DNA TGTGCCAGCAGCCCTTATAAGAGGGGGGAGCTGTTTTTT.